This passage covers 23 T cell receptor beta chains from one sample sequenced in a study of identical twins (dated by TCRdb to 2016 to 2018). Libraries came from 5' RACE. This sample was sequenced with an Illumina HiSeq 2000. TCRdb trimmed public reads at Q25 via fastp, called clones via MiXCR and kept in-frame beta chains. For every CDR3 protein sequence, its rows merge into one entry that carries the most common genes and DNA. This sample comprises approximately 700,000 distinct CDR3 sequences, 5.5% to 6.5% of them detected only once. Jointly, the top ten make up roughly 2% of the sample. The sample taken for sequencing was naive T cells sorted from blood. The intended sense of this specimen's cell subset or site label: cells isolated with a human naive T-cell isolation kit. The receptors here all came from a man aged 18-30 years in good health.

This clonotype came up many times. The gene calls are TRBV5-1 and TRBJ2-5, with no clear D. V was shortened by 0 bases and J by 4 bases, with 13 bases between the two germline ends. The CDR3 has 15 amino acids. CDR1 is SGHRS and CDR2 is YFSETQ in the germline V gene. The DNA of the CDR3 is TGCGCCAGCAGCTTGGCTCCCCTCGCCGCAGAGACCCAGTACTTC. Translating it yields CASSLAPLAAETQYF.

This clonotype was counted a few times. The chain has TRBV3-1 and TRBJ2-4; 8 bases agree with TRBD1. In germline, CDR1 is LGHDT, CDR2 YNNKEL (reference sequence). V was pared by 5 bases and J by 0 bases, with 12 bases of the junction left unmatched. The CDR3 consists of 18 residues. CDR3 in DNA: TGTGCCAGCAGCGATTGGACAGGGCCAACCCTAGCCAAAAACATTCAGTACTTC. Its translation is CASSDWTGPTLAKNIQYF. Drawing the rest from reference TRBV3-1 and TRBJ2-4, the complete variable domain is DTAVSQTPKYLVTQMGNDKSIKCEQNLGHDTMYWYKQDSKKFLKIMFSYNNKELIINETVPNRFSPKSPDKAHLNLHINSLELGDSAVYFCASSDWTGPTLAKNIQYFGAGTRLSVL.

This clonotype came up a few times. This chain uses TRBV20-1 with TRBJ2-1; 10 bases map to TRBD2. Germline CDR1 is DFQATT and CDR2 is SNEGSKA (reference sequence). This CDR3 has 16 amino acids. The V segment lost 0 bases and the J segment 2 bases; nucleotides outside the gene matches: 4. In nucleotides, the CDR3 is TGCAGTGCTAGAGATCTAGGACTAGCGGCCTACAATGAGCAGTTCTTC. Its protein is CSARDLGLAAYNEQFF.

Only a few counts were recorded for this clonotype. V and J are TRBV25-1 and TRBJ2-1; D gene ambiguous. Germline CDR1 and CDR2: MGHDK and SYGVNS. The CDR3 totals 12 residues. V was shortened by 4 bases and J by 8 bases, with 9 bases between the two germline ends. CDR3 region: CASSVRTDEQFF. The CDR3 DNA is TGTGCCAGCAGTGTCCGGACCGATGAGCAGTTCTTC.

The V call is TRBV12-3 or TRBV12-4, the J call TRBJ1-5, with 8 bases identical to TRBD1. Trimming at V came to 3 bases and at J to 5 bases, leaving 6 bases not matched to a gene. The CDR3 contains 15 residues. Here the CDR3 reads CASSFGTGFHQPQHF. The DNA of the CDR3 is TGTGCCAGCAGTTTTGGGACAGGTTTTCATCAGCCCCAGCATTTT.

At least ten counts were recorded for this clonotype. The chain has TRBV5-1 and TRBJ2-5; D perhaps matches TRBD2 (7 bases). V lost 4 bases and J 5 bases, leaving 15 bases between the germline ends. The germline gives CDR1 SGHRS, CDR2 YFSETQ. The CDR3 covers 14 residues. CDR3 region: CASSPNGGQETQYF. The CDR3 nucleotides read TGCGCCAGCAGCCCAAACGGGGGGCAGGAGACCCAGTACTTC. Full variable domain (remainder filled in from reference TRBV5-1 and TRBJ2-5): KAGVTQTPRYLIKTRGQQVTLSCSPISGHRSVSWYQQTPGQGLQFLFEYFSETQRNKGNFPGRFSGRQFSNSRSEMNVSTLELGDSALYLCASSPNGGQETQYFGPGTRLLVL.

This clonotype was detected many times. V is TRBV5-1 and J is TRBJ2-5; possibly TRBD1 for D (6 bases). The germline gives CDR1 SGHRS, CDR2 YFSETQ. The V gene lost 6 bases and the J gene lost 4 bases, with 16 bases spanning the gap. This CDR3 has 14 residues. Written as DNA, the CDR3 is TGCGCCAGCACCTCCATGTTGGGGGCAGAGACCCAGTACTTC. Translating it yields CASTSMLGAETQYF.

Concerning this clonotype itself: The junction and the germline gene differ at one end; a read error may be behind it. The genes are TRBV3-1 and TRBJ2-1; D gene uncertain. This CDR3 contains 12 residues. CDR1 and CDR2 from the germline V gene are LGHDT and YNNKEL (reference sequence). CDR3 coding DNA: TGTGCCAGCAGCCAAGGTAGTAACATGCCCCACTTC. This codes for CASSQGSNMPHF.

This clonotype was seen at least ten times. This rearrangement joins TRBV7-6 to TRBJ2-7, with D hard to call. Germline CDR1 reads SGHVS; CDR2 reads FNYEAQ. CDR3 size: 15 residues. The V end was cut by 0 bases, the J end by 0 bases, with 9 bases between. The CDR3 DNA is TGTGCCAGCAGCTTAGCTGACTCAAACTCCTACGAGCAGTACTTC. Protein: CASSLADSNSYEQYF.

In this sample, this clonotype turned up many times. The rearrangement links TRBV6-2 or TRBV6-3 to TRBJ2-3; perhaps TRBD1 as D (5 bases). The CDR3 contains 14 residues. With 8 bases removed from V and 5 bases from J, the gap between germline ends came to 17 bases. From germline, CDR1 is MNHEY and CDR2 SVGEGT. The CDR3 sequence is CASGSRGIGDTQYF. Written as DNA, the CDR3 is TGTGCCAGCGGATCTAGGGGAATTGGAGATACGCAGTATTTT.

There are a few counts of this clonotype. The chain combines TRBV5-6 with TRBJ2-5, with D perhaps assigned TRBD1 or TRBD2 (5 bases each). The CDR3 consists of 15 residues. The germline V gene has CDR1 SGHDT and CDR2 YYEEEE. V gave up 4 bases and J gave up 4 bases, with 17 bases separating them. In nucleotides, the CDR3 is TGTGCCAGCAGCGGGCCGGGACCCCGGGCAGAGACCCAGTACTTC. Protein sequence: CASSGPGPRAETQYF.

This clonotype has more than one count but fewer than ten. The chain employs TRBV5-1 and TRBJ2-7, with D possibly called TRBD1 or TRBD2 (5 bases each). Germline CDR1 SGHRS, CDR2 YFSETQ. V shed 4 bases and J shed 7 bases, with 15 bases lying between them. The CDR3 contains 13 residues. This CDR3 is CASSQVPRGEQYF. The CDR3 DNA is TGCGCCAGCAGCCAGGTACCGAGGGGTGAGCAGTACTTC.

There are many counts of this clonotype. The rearrangement links TRBV10-1 to TRBJ2-2; perhaps TRBD1 as D (6 bases). V dropped 4 bases and J dropped 1 base, with 10 bases sitting between them. Germline V gives CDR1 WNHNN, CDR2 SYGVQD (reference sequence). CDR3 length: 15 amino acids. CDR3 residues: CASSAGTLNTGELFF. DNA for the CDR3: TGCGCCAGCAGTGCCGGGACATTGAACACCGGGGAGCTGTTTTTT.

In this sample, this clonotype turned up a few times. The gene calls are TRBV6-2 or TRBV6-3 and TRBJ1-5, with unresolved D. The CDR3 sequence is 15 residues long. CDR1 MNHEY and CDR2 SVGEGT come from the germline V gene. V was pared by 2 bases and J by 7 bases, with 15 bases between. CDR3 DNA sequence: TGTGCCAGCAGTTACCTAGATTCGACGGTACAGCCCCAGCATTTT. It codes for CASSYLDSTVQPQHF.

This clonotype came up many times. This chain uses TRBV11-2 with TRBJ2-3; a possible D gene is TRBD2 (6 bases). The CDR3 has 16 amino acids. V shed 4 bases and J shed 1 base, with 15 bases lying between them. Germline V gene sequence: CDR1 SGHAT, CDR2 FQNNGV. CDR3 residues: CASSWASVPGTDTQYF. CDR3 nucleotide sequence: TGTGCCAGCAGCTGGGCTAGCGTCCCTGGCACAGATACGCAGTATTTT.

This clonotype came up many times. The DNA of the CDR3 is TGTGCCACCGGGGACCTATTTAGCACAGATACGCAGTATTTT. Translating it yields CATGDLFSTDTQYF. This chain links TRBV12-3 or TRBV12-4 with TRBJ2-3; the D call may be TRBD1 or TRBD2 (5 bases each). V lost 10 bases to trimming and J lost 0 bases, with 14 bases between them. The CDR3 covers 14 residues.

In this sample, this clonotype turned up many times. The chain joins TRBV28 to TRBJ1-1; D remains ambiguous. Deletions cut 5 bases from V and 3 bases from J, with 1 base between. The length of the CDR3 is 10 residues. Germline CDR1 MDHEN, CDR2 SYDVKM. The CDR3 loop is CASSDTEAFF. Written as DNA, the CDR3 is TGTGCCAGCAGTGACACTGAAGCTTTCTTT.

This clonotype was seen many times. CDR3 in DNA: TGTGCCAGCAGTGATTTTGTGGGAGGGCATGTCACAGATACGCAGTATTTT. This gives the protein CASSDFVGGHVTDTQYF. The rearrangement joins TRBV2 to TRBJ2-3, with 7 bases fitting TRBD2. V shed 3 bases and J 2 bases; nucleotides not matched to a gene: 11. CDR1 and CDR2 (germline): SNHLY, FYNNEI. The CDR3 spans 17 residues.

This clonotype has ten or more counts. J is TRBJ2-3 and V is TRBV29-1; D tentatively reads TRBD1 or TRBD2 (5 bases each). The CDR3 totals 15 residues. Trimming pared 1 base from V and 4 bases from J, leaving 15 bases between. CDR1 and CDR2 (germline): SQVTM, ANQGSEA. CDR3 residues: CSVEGGTGAPDTQYF. CDR3 DNA sequence: TGCAGCGTTGAAGGAGGGACCGGAGCCCCAGATACGCAGTATTTT.

This sequence joins TRBV6-1 and TRBJ2-7; D remains unclear. Trimming removed 6 bases from V and 2 bases from J, with 8 bases in between. Looked up from germline, CDR1 is MNHNS and CDR2 is SASEGT. CDR3 length: 12 residues. CDR3 loop: CASSEKPYEQYF. The CDR3 nucleotides read TGTGCCAGCAGCGAGAAGCCCTACGAGCAGTACTTC.

The chain couples TRBV4-3 to TRBJ2-3; D unresolved. The CDR3 is 15 amino acids. V was shortened by 0 bases and J by 2 bases, with 9 bases between the two germline ends. Per the germline V gene, CDR1 is LGHNA and CDR2 is YSLEER. CDR3 loop: CASSQEVRPTDTQYF. The CDR3 nucleotides read TGCGCCAGCAGCCAAGAGGTCAGGCCCACAGATACGCAGTATTTT.

This clonotype was recorded at least ten times. The chain joins TRBV7-9 to TRBJ2-3, with 13 bases lining up with TRBD2. Germline V gives CDR1 SEHNR, CDR2 FQNEAQ (reference sequence). Trimming at V came to 0 bases and at J to 6 bases, leaving 6 bases not matched to a gene. The length of the CDR3 is 17 residues. The CDR3 is CASSLAAGLAGDDTQYF. The CDR3 coding sequence is TGTGCCAGCAGCTTAGCGGCAGGACTAGCGGGAGATGATACGCAGTATTTT.

This clonotype was seen many times. The gene calls are TRBV5-1 and TRBJ2-2; 9 bases fit TRBD2. The V segment lost 2 bases and the J segment 5 bases; nucleotides outside the gene matches: 4. Germline V gene lookup returns CDR1 SGHRS and CDR2 YFSETQ. This CDR3 has 15 residues. CDR3 region: CASSFSGRKTGELFF. In DNA form, the CDR3 reads TGCGCCAGCAGCTTTAGCGGGAGAAAGACCGGGGAGCTGTTTTTT.